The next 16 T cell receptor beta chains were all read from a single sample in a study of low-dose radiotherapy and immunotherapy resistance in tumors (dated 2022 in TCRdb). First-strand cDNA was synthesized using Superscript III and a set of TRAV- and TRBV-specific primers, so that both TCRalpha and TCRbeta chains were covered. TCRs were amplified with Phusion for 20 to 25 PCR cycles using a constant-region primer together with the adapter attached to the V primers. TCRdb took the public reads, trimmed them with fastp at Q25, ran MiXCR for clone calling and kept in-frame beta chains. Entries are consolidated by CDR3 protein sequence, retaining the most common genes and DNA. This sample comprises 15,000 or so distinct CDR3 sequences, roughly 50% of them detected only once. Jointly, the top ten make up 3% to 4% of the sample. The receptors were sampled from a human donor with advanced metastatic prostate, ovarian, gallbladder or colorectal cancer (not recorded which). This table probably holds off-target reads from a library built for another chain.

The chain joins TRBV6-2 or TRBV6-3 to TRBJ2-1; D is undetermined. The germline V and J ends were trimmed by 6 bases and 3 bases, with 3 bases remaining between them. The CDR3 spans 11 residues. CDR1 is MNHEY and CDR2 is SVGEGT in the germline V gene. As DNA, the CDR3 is TGTGCCAGCAGGCTCTACAATGAGCAGTTCTTC. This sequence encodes CASRLYNEQFF.

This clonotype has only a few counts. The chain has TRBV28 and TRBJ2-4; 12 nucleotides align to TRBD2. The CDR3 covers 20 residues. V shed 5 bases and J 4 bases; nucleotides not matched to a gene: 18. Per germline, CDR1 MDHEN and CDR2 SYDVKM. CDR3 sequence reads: CASSTSGGLAGARPKNIQYF. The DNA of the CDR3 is TGTGCCAGCAGTACCTCAGGGGGACTAGCGGGCGCCCGACCAAAAAACATTCAGTACTTC. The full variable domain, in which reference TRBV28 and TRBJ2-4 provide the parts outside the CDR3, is DVKVTQSSRYLVKRTGEKVFLECVQDMDHENMFWYRQDPGLGLRLIYFSYDVKMKEKGDIPEGYSVSREKKERFSLILESASTNQTSMYLCASSTSGGLAGARPKNIQYFGAGTRLSVL.

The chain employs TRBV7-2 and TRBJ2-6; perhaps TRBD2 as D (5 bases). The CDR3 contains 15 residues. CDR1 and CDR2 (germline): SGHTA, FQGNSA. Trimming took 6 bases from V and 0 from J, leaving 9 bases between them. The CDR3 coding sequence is TGTGCCAGCAGTGGGGAGAGCTCTGGGGCCAACGTCCTGACTTTC. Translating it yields CASSGESSGANVLTF.

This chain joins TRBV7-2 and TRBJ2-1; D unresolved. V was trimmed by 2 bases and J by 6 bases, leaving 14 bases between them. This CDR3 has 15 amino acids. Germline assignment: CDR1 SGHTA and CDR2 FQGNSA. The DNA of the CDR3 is TGTGCCAGCAGCTTAAGGCAGGCTTCTGGCAATGAGCAGTTCTTC. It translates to CASSLRQASGNEQFF.

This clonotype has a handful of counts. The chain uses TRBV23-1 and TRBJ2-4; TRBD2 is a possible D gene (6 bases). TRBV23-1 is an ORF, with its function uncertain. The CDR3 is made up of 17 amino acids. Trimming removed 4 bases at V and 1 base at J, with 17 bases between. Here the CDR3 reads CASSLFGWGEAKNIQYF. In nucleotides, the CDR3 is TGCGCCAGCAGTCTTTTTGGTTGGGGGGAGGCCAAAAACATTCAGTACTTC.

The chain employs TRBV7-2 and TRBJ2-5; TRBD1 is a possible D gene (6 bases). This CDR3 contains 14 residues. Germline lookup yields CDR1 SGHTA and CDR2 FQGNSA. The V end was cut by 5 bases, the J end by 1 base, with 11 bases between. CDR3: CASSRTGIQETQYF. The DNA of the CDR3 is TGTGCCAGCAGCCGCACAGGGATCCAAGAGACCCAGTACTTC.

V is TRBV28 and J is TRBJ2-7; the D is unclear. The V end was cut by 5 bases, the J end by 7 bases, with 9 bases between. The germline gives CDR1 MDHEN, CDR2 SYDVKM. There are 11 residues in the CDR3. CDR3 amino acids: CASSLLGEQYF. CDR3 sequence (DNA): TGTGCCAGCAGTCTATTAGGGGAGCAGTACTTC.

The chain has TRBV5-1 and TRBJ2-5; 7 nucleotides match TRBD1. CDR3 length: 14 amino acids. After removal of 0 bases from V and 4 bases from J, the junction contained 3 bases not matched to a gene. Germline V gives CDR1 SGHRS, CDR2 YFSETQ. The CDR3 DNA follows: TGCGCCAGCAGCTTGGGACAGGGTAGAGAGACCCAGTACTTC. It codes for CASSLGQGRETQYF.

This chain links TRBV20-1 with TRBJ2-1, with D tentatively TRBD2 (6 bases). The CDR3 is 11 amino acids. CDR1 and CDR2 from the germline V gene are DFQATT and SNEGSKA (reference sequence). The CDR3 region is CRIGGRNEQFF. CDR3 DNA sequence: TGCAGGATCGGAGGGAGAAATGAGCAGTTCTTC.

CDR3 sequence: CATSSLLGGADTQYF. The CDR3, as DNA: TGTGCCACCAGCAGCCTCCTTGGGGGGGCAGATACGCAGTATTTT. The J gene is TRBJ2-3, the V gene TRBV15, with 7 bases lining up with TRBD2. V lost 3 bases, J lost 4 bases, and 7 bases stayed unmatched. CDR1 is LNHNV, CDR2 YYDKDF, per germline (reference sequence). The CDR3 loop spans 15 amino acids.

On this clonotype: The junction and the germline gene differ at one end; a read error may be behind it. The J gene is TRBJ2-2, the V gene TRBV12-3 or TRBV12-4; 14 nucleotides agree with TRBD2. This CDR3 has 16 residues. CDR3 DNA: TGTGCCAGCAGCAAGGGACTAGCGGGAGACGGAGGGGTGCTGTTTTTT. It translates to CASSKGLAGDGGVLFF.

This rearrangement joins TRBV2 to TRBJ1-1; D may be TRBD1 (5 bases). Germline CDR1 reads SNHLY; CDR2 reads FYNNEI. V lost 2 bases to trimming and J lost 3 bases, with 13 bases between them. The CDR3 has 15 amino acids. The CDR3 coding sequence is TGTGCCAGCAGTGAATCGGGGGGTGTGGACACTGAAGCTTTCTTT. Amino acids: CASSESGGVDTEAFF.

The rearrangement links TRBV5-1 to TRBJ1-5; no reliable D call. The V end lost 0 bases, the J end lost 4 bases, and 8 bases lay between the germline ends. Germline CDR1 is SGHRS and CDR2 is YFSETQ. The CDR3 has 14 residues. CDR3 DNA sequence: TGCGCCAGCAGCTTGGTTGGGGAAAATCAGCCCCAGCATTTT. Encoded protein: CASSLVGENQPQHF.

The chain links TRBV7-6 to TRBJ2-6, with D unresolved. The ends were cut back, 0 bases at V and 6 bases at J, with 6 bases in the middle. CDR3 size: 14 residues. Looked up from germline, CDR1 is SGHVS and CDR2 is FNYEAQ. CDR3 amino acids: CASSLAGEANVLTF. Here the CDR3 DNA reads TGTGCCAGCAGCTTAGCTGGGGAGGCCAACGTCCTGACTTTC.

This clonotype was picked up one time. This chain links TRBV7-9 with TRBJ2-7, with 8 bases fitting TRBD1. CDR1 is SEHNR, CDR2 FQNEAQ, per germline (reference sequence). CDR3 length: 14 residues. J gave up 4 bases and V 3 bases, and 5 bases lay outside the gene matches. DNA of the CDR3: TGTGCCAGCAGCTTTAGACAGGGGAGATACGAGCAGTACTTC. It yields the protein CASSFRQGRYEQYF.

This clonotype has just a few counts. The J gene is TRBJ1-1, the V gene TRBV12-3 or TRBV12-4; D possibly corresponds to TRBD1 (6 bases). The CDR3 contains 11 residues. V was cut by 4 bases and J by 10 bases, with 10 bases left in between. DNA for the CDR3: TGTGCCAGCAGTTCCACAGGGTTAGCTTTCTTT. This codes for CASSSTGLAFF.